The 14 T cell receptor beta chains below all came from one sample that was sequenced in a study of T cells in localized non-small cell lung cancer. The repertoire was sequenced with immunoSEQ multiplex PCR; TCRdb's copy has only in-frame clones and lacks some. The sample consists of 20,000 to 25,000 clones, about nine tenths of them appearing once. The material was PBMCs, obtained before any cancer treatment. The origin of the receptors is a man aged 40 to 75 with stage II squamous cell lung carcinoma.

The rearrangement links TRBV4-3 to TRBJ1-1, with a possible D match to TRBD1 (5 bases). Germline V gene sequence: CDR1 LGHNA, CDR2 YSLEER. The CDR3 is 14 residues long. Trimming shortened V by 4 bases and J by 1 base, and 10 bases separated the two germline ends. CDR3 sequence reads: CASSRGVENTEAFF. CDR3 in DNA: TGCGCCAGCAGCCGGGGGGTGGAGAACACTGAAGCTTTCTTT.

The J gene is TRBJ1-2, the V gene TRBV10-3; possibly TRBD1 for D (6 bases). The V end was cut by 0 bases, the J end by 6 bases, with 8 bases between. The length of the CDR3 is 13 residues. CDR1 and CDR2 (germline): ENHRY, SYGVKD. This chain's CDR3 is CAISESRTDGYTF. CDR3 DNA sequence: TGTGCCATCAGTGAGTCTAGGACAGATGGCTACACCTTC.

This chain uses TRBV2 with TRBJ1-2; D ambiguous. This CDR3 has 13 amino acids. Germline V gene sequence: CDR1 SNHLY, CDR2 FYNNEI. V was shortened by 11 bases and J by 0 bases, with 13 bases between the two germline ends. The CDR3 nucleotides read TGTGCCCTCGAGGGCCTTCCTAACTATGGCTACACCTTC. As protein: CALEGLPNYGYTF.

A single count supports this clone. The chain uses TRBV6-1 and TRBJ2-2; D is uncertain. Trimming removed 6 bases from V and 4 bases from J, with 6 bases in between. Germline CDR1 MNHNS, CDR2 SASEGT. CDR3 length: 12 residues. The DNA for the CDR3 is TGTGCCAGCAGAGGATCCACCGGGGAGCTGTTTTTT. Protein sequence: CASRGSTGELFF.

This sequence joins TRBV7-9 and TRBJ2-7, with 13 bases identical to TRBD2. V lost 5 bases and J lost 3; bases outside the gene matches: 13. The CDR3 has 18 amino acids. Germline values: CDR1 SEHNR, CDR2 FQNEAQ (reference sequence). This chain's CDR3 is CASSASPRTSGSDYEQYF. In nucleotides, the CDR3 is TGTGCCAGCAGCGCCTCTCCCCGGACTAGCGGGAGCGACTACGAGCAGTACTTC.

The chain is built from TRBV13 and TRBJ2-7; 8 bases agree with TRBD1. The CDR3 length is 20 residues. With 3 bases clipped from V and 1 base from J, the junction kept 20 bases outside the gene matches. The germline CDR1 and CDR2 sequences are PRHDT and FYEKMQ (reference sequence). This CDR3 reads CASSFRLGQGRNFGSYEQYF. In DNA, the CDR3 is TGTGCCAGCAGCTTCCGTCTTGGACAGGGCCGGAATTTTGGGTCCTACGAGCAGTACTTC.

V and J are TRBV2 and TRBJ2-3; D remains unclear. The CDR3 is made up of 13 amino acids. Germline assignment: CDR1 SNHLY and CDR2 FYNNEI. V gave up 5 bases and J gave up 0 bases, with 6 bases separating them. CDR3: CASSYKSTDTQYF. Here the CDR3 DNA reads TGTGCCAGCAGTTACAAGAGCACAGATACGCAGTATTTT.

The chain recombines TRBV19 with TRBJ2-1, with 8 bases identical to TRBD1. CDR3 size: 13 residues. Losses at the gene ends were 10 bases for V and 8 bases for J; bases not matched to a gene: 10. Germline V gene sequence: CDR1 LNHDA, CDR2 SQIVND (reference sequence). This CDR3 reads CATSGQVGDEQFF. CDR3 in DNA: TGTGCCACTTCGGGACAGGTAGGCGATGAGCAGTTCTTC. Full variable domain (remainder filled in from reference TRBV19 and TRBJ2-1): DGGITQSPKYLFRKEGQNVTLSCEQNLNHDAMYWYRQDPGQGLRLIYYSQIVNDFQKGDIAEGYSVSREKKESFPLTVTSAQKNPTAFYLCATSGQVGDEQFFGPGTRLTVL.

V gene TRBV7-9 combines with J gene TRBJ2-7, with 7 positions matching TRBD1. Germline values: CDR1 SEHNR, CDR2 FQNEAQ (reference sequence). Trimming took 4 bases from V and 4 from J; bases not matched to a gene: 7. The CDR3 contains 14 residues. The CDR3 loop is CASSSDRTLYEQYF. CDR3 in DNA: TGTGCCAGCAGCTCGGACAGGACATTATACGAGCAGTACTTC.

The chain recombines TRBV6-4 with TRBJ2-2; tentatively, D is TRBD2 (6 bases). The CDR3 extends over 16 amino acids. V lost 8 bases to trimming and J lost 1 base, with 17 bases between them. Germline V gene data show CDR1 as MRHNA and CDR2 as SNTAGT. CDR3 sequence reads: CASGGWLVENTGELFF. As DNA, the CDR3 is TGTGCCAGCGGGGGGTGGCTGGTTGAGAACACCGGGGAGCTGTTTTTT.

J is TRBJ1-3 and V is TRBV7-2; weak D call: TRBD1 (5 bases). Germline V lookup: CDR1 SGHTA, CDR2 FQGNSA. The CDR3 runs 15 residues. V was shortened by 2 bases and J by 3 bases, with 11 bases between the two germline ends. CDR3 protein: CASSLSSGGGNTIYF. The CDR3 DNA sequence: TGTGCCAGCAGCTTAAGTTCGGGGGGTGGAAACACCATATATTTT.

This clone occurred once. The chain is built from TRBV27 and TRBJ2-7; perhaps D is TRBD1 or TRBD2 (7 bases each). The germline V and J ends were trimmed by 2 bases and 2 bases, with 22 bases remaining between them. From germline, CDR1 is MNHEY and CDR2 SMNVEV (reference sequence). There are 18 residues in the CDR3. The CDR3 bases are TGTGCCAGCAGTTTAGCCCAGGGGGTGGGACTACCTACCTACGAGCAGTACTTC. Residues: CASSLAQGVGLPTYEQYF.

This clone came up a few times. This CDR3 is CASTGIIGTGGSPLHF. The CDR3 bases are TGTGCCAGTACGGGTATCATCGGGACAGGGGGTTCACCCCTCCACTTT. The V gene is TRBV19, the J gene TRBJ1-6; 11 bases are a match to TRBD1. CDR3 length equals 16 residues. V shed 7 bases, J shed 9 bases, and the junction held 11 bases outside the gene matches. Germline loops: CDR1 LNHDA, CDR2 SQIVND (reference sequence).

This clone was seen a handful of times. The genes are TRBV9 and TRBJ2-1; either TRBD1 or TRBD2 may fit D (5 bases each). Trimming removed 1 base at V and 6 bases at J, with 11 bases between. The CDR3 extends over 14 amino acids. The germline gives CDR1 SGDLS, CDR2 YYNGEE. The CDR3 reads CASSVNAGSNEQFF. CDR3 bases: TGTGCCAGCAGCGTAAACGCAGGGAGCAATGAGCAGTTCTTC.